The text below deals with one T cell receptor (beta chain). Its target is unknown. The data were obtained in a study of beta chain features in type 1 diabetes. Turning to the study itself: Cell yields, gender and age were similar in healthy donors and patients. Examined across all samples were roughly 100 million sorted cells.

The authors reverse transcribed all of the isolated RNA, so sequencing captured expressed TCRB transcripts. TCRdb's table, derived via immunoSEQ multiplex PCR, lists solely in-frame clones and lacks some. The data contain 100,000 to 150,000 clones, around a sixth of them singletons. Points from the study as a whole: Within each of all four CD4+ subsets, Type 1 diabetes patients had TCRB CDR3s that were moderately but significantly shorter.

The CDR3 covers 10 residues. Trimming removed 3 bases from V and 8 bases from J, with 3 bases in between. CDR1 and CDR2 (germline): MDHEN, SYDVKM. Purity of each sorted population was above 98%. The specimen sequenced was central memory CD4+ T cells from blood. The sequence came from a man aged 18 to 35 with type 1 diabetes. The chain employs TRBV28 and TRBJ2-3; no clear D. As DNA, the CDR3 is TGTGCCAGCAGTTTTGGTACGCAGTATTTT. Residues: CASSFGTQYF.